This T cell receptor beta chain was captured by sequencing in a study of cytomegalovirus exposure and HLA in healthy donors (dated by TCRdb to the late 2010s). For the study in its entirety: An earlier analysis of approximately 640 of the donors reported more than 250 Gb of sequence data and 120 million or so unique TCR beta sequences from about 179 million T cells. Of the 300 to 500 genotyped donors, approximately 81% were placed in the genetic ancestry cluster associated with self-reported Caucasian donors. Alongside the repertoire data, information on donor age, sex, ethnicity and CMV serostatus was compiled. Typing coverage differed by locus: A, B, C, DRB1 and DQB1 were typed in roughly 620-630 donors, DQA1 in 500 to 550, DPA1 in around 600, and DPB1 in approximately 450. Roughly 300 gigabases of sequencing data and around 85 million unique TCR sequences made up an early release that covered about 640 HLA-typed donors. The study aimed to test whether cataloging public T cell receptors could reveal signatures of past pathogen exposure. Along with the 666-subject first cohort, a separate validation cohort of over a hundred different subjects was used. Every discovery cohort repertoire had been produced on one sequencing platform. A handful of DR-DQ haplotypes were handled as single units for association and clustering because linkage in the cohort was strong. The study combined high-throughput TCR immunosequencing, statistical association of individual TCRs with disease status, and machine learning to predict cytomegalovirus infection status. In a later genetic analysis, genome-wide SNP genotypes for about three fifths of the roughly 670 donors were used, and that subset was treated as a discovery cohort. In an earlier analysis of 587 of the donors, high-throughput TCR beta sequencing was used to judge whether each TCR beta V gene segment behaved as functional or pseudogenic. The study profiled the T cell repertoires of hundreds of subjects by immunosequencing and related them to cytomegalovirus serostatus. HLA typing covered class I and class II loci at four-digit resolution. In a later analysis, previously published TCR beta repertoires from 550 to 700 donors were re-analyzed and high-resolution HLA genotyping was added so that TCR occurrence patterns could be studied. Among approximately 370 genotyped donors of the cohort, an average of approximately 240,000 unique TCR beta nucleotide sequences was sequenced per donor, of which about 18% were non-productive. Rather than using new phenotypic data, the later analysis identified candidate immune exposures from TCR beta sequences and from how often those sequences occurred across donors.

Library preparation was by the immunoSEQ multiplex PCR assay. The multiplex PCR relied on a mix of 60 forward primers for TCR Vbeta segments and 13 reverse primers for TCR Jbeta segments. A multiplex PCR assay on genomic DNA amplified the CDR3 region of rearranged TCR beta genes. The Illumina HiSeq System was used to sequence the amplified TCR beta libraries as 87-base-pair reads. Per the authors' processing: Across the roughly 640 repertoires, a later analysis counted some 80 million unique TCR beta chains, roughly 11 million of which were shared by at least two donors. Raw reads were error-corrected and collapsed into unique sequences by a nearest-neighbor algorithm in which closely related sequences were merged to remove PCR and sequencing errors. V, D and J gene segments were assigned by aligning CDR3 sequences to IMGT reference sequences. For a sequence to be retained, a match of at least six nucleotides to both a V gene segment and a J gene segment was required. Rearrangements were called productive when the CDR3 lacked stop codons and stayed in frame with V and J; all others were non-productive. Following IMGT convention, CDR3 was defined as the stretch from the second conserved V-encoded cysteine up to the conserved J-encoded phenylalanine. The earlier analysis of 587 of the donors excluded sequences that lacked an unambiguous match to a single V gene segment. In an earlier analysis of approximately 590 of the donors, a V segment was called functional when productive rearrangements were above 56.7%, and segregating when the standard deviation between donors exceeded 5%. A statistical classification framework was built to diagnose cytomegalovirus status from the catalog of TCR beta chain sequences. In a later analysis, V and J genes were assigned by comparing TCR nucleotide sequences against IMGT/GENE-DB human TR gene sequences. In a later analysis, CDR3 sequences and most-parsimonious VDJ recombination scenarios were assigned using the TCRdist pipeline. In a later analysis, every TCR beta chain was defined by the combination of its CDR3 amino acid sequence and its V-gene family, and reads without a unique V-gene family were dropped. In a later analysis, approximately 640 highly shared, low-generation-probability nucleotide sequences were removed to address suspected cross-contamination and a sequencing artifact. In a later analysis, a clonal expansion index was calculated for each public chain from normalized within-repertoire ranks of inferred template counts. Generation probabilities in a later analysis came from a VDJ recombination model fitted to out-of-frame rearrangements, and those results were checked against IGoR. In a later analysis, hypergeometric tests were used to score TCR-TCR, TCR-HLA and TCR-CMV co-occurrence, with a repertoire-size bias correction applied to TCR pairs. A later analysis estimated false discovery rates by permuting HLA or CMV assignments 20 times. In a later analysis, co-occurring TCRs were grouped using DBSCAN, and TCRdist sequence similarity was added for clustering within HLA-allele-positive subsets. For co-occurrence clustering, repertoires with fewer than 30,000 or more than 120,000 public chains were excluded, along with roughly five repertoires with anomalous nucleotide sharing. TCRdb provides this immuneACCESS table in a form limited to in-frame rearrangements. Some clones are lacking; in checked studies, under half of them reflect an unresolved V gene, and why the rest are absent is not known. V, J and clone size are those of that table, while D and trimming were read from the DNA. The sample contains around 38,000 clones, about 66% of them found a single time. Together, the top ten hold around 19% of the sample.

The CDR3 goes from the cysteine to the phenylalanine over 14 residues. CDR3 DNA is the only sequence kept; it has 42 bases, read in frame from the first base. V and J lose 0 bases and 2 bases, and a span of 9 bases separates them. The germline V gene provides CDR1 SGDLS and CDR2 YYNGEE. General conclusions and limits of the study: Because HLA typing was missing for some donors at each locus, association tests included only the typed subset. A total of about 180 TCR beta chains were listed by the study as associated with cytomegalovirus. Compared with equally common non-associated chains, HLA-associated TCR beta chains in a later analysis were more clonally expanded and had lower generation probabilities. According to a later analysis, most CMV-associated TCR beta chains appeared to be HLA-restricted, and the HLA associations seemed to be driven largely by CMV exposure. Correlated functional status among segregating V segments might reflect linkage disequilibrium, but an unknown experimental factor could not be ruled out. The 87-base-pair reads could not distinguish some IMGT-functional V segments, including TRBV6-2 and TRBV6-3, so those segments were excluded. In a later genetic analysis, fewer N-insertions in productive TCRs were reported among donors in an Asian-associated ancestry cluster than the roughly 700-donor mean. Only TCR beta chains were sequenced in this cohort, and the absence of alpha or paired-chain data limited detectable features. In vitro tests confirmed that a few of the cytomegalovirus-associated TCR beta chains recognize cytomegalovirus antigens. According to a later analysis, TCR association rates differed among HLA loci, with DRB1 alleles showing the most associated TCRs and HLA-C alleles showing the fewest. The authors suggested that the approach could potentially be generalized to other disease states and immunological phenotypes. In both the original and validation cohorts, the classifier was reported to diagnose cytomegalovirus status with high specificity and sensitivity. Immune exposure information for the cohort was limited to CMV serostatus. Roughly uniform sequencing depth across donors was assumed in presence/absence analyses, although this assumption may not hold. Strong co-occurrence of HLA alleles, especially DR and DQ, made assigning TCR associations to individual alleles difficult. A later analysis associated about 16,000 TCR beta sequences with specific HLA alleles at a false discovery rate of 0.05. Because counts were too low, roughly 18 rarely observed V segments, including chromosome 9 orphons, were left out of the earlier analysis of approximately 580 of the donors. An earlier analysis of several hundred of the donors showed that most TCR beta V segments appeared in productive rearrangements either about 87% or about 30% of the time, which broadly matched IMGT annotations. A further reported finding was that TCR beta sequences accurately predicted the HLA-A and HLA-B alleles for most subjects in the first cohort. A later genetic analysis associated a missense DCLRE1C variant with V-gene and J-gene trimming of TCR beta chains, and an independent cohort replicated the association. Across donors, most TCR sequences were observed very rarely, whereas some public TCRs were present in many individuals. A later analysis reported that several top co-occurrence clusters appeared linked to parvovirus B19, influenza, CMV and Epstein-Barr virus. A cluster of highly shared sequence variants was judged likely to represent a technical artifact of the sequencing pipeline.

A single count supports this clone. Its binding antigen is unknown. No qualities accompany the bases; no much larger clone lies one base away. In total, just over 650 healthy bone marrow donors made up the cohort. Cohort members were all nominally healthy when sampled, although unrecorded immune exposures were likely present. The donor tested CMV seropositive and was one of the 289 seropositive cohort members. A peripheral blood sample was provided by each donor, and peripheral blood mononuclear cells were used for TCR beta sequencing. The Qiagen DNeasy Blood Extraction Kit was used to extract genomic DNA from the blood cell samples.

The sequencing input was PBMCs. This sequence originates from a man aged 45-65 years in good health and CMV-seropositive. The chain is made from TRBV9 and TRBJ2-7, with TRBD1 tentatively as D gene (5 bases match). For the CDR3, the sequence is CASSVEGLAYEQYF. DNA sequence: TGTGCCAGCAGCGTAGAGGGGTTGGCCTACGAGCAGTACTTC.